This TCR beta chain derives from a study of beta chain features in type 1 diabetes. Study findings and constraints: Patients and controls would share equally any PCR tilt toward shorter templates. Moderately but significantly shorter TCRB CDR3s were found in Type 1 diabetes patients in all four CD4+ subsets.

The table lists this clone with a few counts. Its antigen remains unknown. TCRB transcripts that were expressed got sequenced, as all of the isolated RNA had been reverse transcribed. TCRdb keeps only in-frame clones here, not all; method: immunoSEQ multiplex PCR. Here the sample spans about 300,000 clones, about 8% being singletons. The ends were cut back, 4 bases at V and 0 bases at J, with 6 bases in the middle. This CDR3 contains 13 residues. Germline CDR1 reads SGHDT; CDR2 reads YYEEEE. This clonotype was obtained from a young woman in good health. This chain links TRBV5-6 with TRBJ2-3, with no clear D. The material sequenced was central memory CD4+ T cells from blood. The DNA for the CDR3 is TGTGCCAGCAGCCTAGACAGCACAGATACGCAGTATTTT. Translated, it gives CASSLDSTDTQYF.